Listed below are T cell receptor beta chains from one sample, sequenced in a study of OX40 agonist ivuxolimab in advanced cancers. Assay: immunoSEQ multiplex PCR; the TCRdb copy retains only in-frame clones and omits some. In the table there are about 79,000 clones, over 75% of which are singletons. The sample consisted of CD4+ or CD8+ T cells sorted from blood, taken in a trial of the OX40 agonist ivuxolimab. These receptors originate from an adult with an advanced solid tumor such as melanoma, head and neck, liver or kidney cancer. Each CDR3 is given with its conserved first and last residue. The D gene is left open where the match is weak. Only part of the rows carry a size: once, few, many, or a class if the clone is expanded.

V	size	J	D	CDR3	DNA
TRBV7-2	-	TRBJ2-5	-	CASSLGSLSQTQYF	TGTGCCAGCAGCTTAGGGTCACTCTCCCAGACCCAGTACTTC
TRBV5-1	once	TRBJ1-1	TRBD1	CASSDPGTASEAFF	TGCGCCAGCAGCGATCCCGGGACAGCGTCTGAAGCTTTCTTT
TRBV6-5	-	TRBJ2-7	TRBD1	CASRGTGGNGEQYF	TGTGCCAGCAGGGGGACAGGGGGGAACGGTGAGCAGTACTTC
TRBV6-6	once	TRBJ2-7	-	CASATAATPHEQYF	TGTGCCAGCGCGACGGCGGCGACCCCCCACGAGCAGTACTTC
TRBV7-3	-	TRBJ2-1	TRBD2	CASSLGRGSNEQFF	TGTGCCAGCAGCTTAGGCCGCGGGAGCAATGAGCAGTTCTTC
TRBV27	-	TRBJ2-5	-	CASSLGQGRETQYF	TGTGCCAGCAGTTTAGGGCAGGGCAGGGAGACCCAGTACTTC
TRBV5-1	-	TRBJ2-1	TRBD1	CASSDRGQDNEQFF	TGCGCCAGCAGTGATAGGGGGCAGGACAATGAGCAGTTCTTC
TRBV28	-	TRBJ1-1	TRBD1	CASRGTGSLEAFF	TGTGCCAGCAGGGGGACAGGGTCTTTGGAAGCTTTCTTT
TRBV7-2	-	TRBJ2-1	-	CASSLGLYNEQFF	TGTGCCAGCAGCTTAGGACTCTACAATGAGCAGTTCTTC
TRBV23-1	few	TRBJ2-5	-	CASSQPQILWQETQYF	TGCGCCAGCAGTCAACCACAGATCCTCTGGCAAGAGACCCAGTACTTC
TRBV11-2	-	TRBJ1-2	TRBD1	CASRRTGVDYGYTF	TGTGCCAGCAGGAGGACAGGGGTTGACTATGGCTACACCTTC
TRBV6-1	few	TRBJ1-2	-	CASSEGEGLGYTF	TGTGCCAGCAGTGAAGGCGAGGGTTTAGGCTACACCTTC
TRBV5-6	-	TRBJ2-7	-	CASSLRPGLTYEQYF	TGTGCCAGCAGCTTGAGACCGGGACTGACCTACGAGCAGTACTTC
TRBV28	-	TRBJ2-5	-	CASSLVQGETQYF	TGTGCCAGCAGTTTGGTTCAGGGAGAGACCCAGTACTTC
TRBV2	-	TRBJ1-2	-	CASSVVSGAYGYTF	TGTGCCAGCAGTGTTGTATCCGGGGCCTATGGCTACACCTTC
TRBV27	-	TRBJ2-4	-	CASSLIGGKNIQYF	TGTGCCAGCAGTTTAATTGGCGGTAAAAACATTCAGTACTTC
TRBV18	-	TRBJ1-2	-	CASSTTGTEGGYTF	TGTGCCAGCTCAACAACCGGGACCGAGGGTGGCTACACCTTC
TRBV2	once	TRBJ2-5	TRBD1	CASSKTGGETQYF	TGTGCCAGCAGCAAGACAGGGGGGGAGACCCAGTACTTC
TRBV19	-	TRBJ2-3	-	CASSIPLGGTDTQYF	TGTGCCAGTAGTATACCCCTTGGTGGCACAGATACGCAGTATTTT
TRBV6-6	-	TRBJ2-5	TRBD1	CASSPGTGLFHETQYF	TGTGCCAGCTCCCCCGGGACAGGTCTTTTCCACGAGACCCAGTACTTC
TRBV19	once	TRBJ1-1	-	CASRGVAENSNTEAFF	TGTGCCAGTAGGGGCGTGGCAGAAAATTCGAACACTGAAGCTTTCTTT
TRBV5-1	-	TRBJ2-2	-	CASSAREKDGGELFF	TGCGCCAGCAGTGCGAGGGAGAAGGATGGTGGGGAGCTGTTTTTT